A selection of T cell receptor beta chains follows, all from one sample in a study of T cells in Graves' hyperthyroidism and ophthalmopathy. TCRdb reprocessed the multiplex PCR reads via MiXCR and lists one record per CDR3 protein. The table shows around 350,000 distinct CDR3 sequences, with 25% occurring only once. The sequenced sample consisted of blood. These receptors were collected from a middle-aged man with Graves' hyperthyroidism. The CDR3 runs from the conserved cysteine through the conserved F or W. The order of the fields is V gene, J gene, D gene, CDR3 protein. The D gene is left open where the match is weak.

>TRBV12-3/TRBV12-4|TRBJ2-3|TRBD2
CASSPGTSGRATDTQYF
>TRBV24-1|TRBJ2-5|.
CATEAYATQYF
>TRBV6-6|TRBJ2-1|TRBD2
CASSYGTSGTYNEQFF
>TRBV10-3|TRBJ2-7|.
CAISRKDSSYEQYF
>TRBV5-1|TRBJ1-1|.
CASSLSLSLNTEAFF
>TRBV10-2|TRBJ1-3|TRBD1
CASSGTPGQFMGNTIYF
>TRBV7-7|TRBJ1-5|TRBD1
CASSLATGGDQPQHF
>TRBV6-1|TRBJ2-2|TRBD1
CASSETGAGELFF
>TRBV6-2/TRBV6-3|TRBJ2-2|TRBD2
CASSAPGLAGVNGELFF
>TRBV30|TRBJ1-1|.
CAWKVMDEAFF
>TRBV5-1|TRBJ2-7|TRBD1
CASSLQGQGALEQYF
>TRBV5-1|TRBJ1-2|.
CASSSTGHYGYTF
>TRBV12-3/TRBV12-4|TRBJ2-3|TRBD2
CASSSLGGRATDTQYF
>TRBV27|TRBJ2-1|TRBD2
CASRTSERAWYEQFF
>TRBV6-1|TRBJ2-1|.
CASSDWGTISYNEQFF
>TRBV28|TRBJ2-3|.
CASSLGGAGYVDTQYF
>TRBV5-1|TRBJ1-6|.
CASSTSDRTLHF
>TRBV29-1|TRBJ1-1|.
CSVIGGNTEAFF
>TRBV27|TRBJ2-1|.
CASSLQFQGDEQFF
>TRBV30|TRBJ2-1|TRBD1
CAWSHGQGPNEQFF
>TRBV24-1|TRBJ2-5|.
CATSDPRGGDQETQYF
>TRBV20-1|TRBJ1-2|TRBD1
CSVTGEDGYTF
>TRBV29-1|TRBJ2-3|.
CSVDEQGLRTDTQYF
>TRBV7-3|TRBJ2-1|TRBD1
CASSESGTASYNEQFF
>TRBV12-3/TRBV12-4|TRBJ2-7|TRBD2
CASSLASSGYRYEQYF
>TRBV28|TRBJ1-5|.
CASSLSGVGNQPQHF
>TRBV6-1|TRBJ1-1|.
CASSKIGVHTEAFF
>TRBV19|TRBJ1-4|.
CASRGLGDEKLFF
>TRBV14|TRBJ1-4|TRBD1
CASRRTGEKLFF
>TRBV10-3|TRBJ1-1|.
CAINPGLHTEAFF
>TRBV7-3|TRBJ2-7|TRBD2
CASSAAGLAVPEQYF
>TRBV5-1|TRBJ2-7|.
CASTAQQSYEQYF
>TRBV24-1|TRBJ2-5|.
CATSDDAPYQETQYF
>TRBV29-1|TRBJ1-1|.
CSVEDYGGRAEAFF
>TRBV30|TRBJ1-5|.
CAWSAGYNQPQHF
>TRBV7-9|TRBJ2-7|.
CASSLAGRTYEQYF
>TRBV5-6|TRBJ2-3|.
CASSLSFSTQYF
>TRBV20-1|TRBJ2-1|TRBD2
CSAPISGKPYNEQFF
>TRBV5-1|TRBJ2-3|.
CASSWRDNPSTDTQYF
>TRBV2|TRBJ1-4|.
CASSAGGREKLFF
>TRBV5-1|TRBJ1-1|.
CASSLLLAGGSTEAFF
>TRBV12-3/TRBV12-4|TRBJ2-3|.
CASSLGDSHADTQYF
>TRBV6-2/TRBV6-3|TRBJ2-3|.
CASSREADTQYF
>TRBV12-5|TRBJ2-7|.
CASGLYYEQYF
>TRBV7-9|TRBJ1-2|.
CASSLGAGDSGYTF
>TRBV29-1|TRBJ1-1|TRBD1
CSVRDSPPEAFF
>TRBV6-1|TRBJ2-2|.
CASSDSSAPGELFF
>TRBV9|TRBJ1-2|.
CASSTLGGYTF